The T cell receptor beta chain under discussion was sequenced for a study of blood T cell repertoires in COVID-19 (dated by TCRdb to the early 2020s). Background for the entire study: Recovered participants in ImmuneRACE Cohort 3 were defined by two consecutive negative NP/OP PCR tests, clearance by a healthcare professional, or resolution of symptoms. Collaborator samples came from the United States, Italy and Spain and covered acute and convalescent phases of COVID-19. The material from the prospective study consisted of cDNA or gDNA derived from T cells, B-cell-depleted T cells, or PBMCs. Deeply sampled blood TCRbeta repertoires from subjects exposed to, actively infected with, or recovered from COVID-19 were included in the dataset. The repertoires were released in a freely available public database meant as a resource for research on the immune response to SARS-CoV-2. The samples were drawn from two sources: the first 160 participants of the ongoing ImmuneRACE study, and about 1,300 subjects contributed by 6 global collaborators. The sample metadata nearly always contained a de-identified subject ID, COVID-19 status, age in years and sex. Where HLA class I and class II types were available, the types were taken from metadata supplied by the sample provider, not from assay-based typing.

As to this clone: Its antigen target is currently unknown. No clone much larger than this one lies a single base away; base qualities are absent.

Beyond this particular receptor, the publication reports: The amount of clinical and demographic metadata varied by source and participant and was provided uncurated.

TCRbeta CDR3 regions were amplified from genomic DNA by means of the immunoSEQ Assay, a bias-controlled multiplex PCR. The authors' pipeline ran thus. Nucleated cell counts per sample were estimated from amplification of reference gene primers within the assay. Sequence reads were collapsed and filtered to measure the absolute abundance of every unique TCRbeta CDR3 rearrangement. For each sample, productive Simpson clonality was calculated as the square root of Simpson's diversity index over productive rearrangements. This is the immuneACCESS table as TCRdb keeps it, with only in-frame sequences that have V and J called. A part of the clones is gone; compared with another copy, unresolved V genes explain less than half, and the rest is unexplained. V, J and clone size reflect that table, while D and trimming were determined from the DNA. Recorded for this sample are around 140,000 clones; 84% of them occurred a single time. The leading ten clones occupy about 4% of the sample.

Participants in the prospective study were enrolled through a virtual design, were aged about 18 to 100 years, and lived in roughly 25 United States geographic areas. Cohort assignment in the prospective study relied on participant-reported clinical history from a screening survey and a study questionnaire. In the prospective study, mobile phlebotomists collected whole blood, serum and a nasopharyngeal or oropharyngeal swab from each participant. Participants in the prospective study had the option to provide additional blood draws and questionnaires over a 2-month period. Blood samples from the prospective study were shipped frozen or at room temperature prior to DNA extraction. Specimen: PBMCs or T cells enriched from blood (not recorded which). This receptor was taken from a man aged 45 to 65 in a cohort exposed to, infected with or recovered from COVID-19 (not recorded which).

The DNA sequence is given as TGTGCCAGCAGTTTAGCCGGCTACGAGCAGTACTTC. Translated, this is CASSLAGYEQYF. The rearrangement combines TRBV12-3 or TRBV12-4 with TRBJ2-7; the D gene identity is not certain. V gives up 0 bases and J gives up 3 bases, and the segment between their germline ends measures 3 bases. From the cysteine up to the phenylalanine, the CDR3 has a length of 12 residues. The entry retains the CDR3 DNA only, 36 bases that are in frame from base 1.